This entry lists 28 T cell receptor beta chains sequenced from one sample in a study of T cells in Graves' hyperthyroidism and ophthalmopathy (dated 2019 in TCRdb). Library method: multiplex PCR. The sample was run on an Illumina HiSeq 2000. TCR beta CDR3 regions were amplified from RNA transcripts. The TCR CDR3 was subjected to a first round of RT-PCR using the HTBI primer set and the Qiagen OneStep RT-PCR kit. TCRdb reprocessing: public reads trimmed at Q25 with fastp, clones called with MiXCR, in-frame beta chains kept. Rows with a matching CDR3 protein are joined into one entry that keeps the most common DNA and genes. For this sample the table gives 550,000 to 650,000 distinct CDR3 sequences, of which roughly 14% were detected only once. Of the sample, roughly 5.7% is held by the ten largest clones. Sequencing input: blood. The receptors derive from a woman under 40 with Graves' hyperthyroidism that later progressed to Graves' ophthalmopathy.

This clonotype was detected only a few times. The chain couples TRBV27 to TRBJ2-6; D might be TRBD2 (6 bases). This CDR3 comprises 18 residues. Germline V CDR1 and CDR2: MNHEY, SMNVEV (reference sequence). V was shortened by 0 bases and J by 1 base, with 13 bases between the two germline ends. CDR3 loop: CASSLSGLSPSGANVLTF. The CDR3 coding sequence is TGTGCCAGCAGTTTATCGGGACTGTCTCCGTCTGGGGCCAACGTCCTGACTTTC.

J is TRBJ1-1 and V is TRBV19; 7 nucleotides match TRBD1. Germline V gene data show CDR1 as LNHDA and CDR2 as SQIVND (reference sequence). Losses at the gene ends were 3 bases for V and 6 bases for J; bases not matched to a gene: 4. This CDR3 is built from 13 residues. CDR3 DNA sequence: TGTGCCAGTAGTATGCGCAGGGGGGCTGAAGCTTTCTTT. This encodes CASSMRRGAEAFF. The variable domain in full, completed from reference TRBV19 and TRBJ1-1, reads DGGITQSPKYLFRKEGQNVTLSCEQNLNHDAMYWYRQDPGQGLRLIYYSQIVNDFQKGDIAEGYSVSREKKESFPLTVTSAQKNPTAFYLCASSMRRGAEAFFGQGTRLTVV.

This clonotype was picked up many times. V usage is TRBV19 and J usage is TRBJ2-7; TRBD1 matches 7 bases. This CDR3 spans 17 amino acids. The ends lost 5 bases at V and 3 bases at J; junction bases unmatched: 16. CDR1 LNHDA and CDR2 SQIVND come from the germline V gene (reference sequence). This chain's CDR3 is CASSVNRGREPGYEQYF. In DNA, the CDR3 is TGTGCCAGTAGTGTCAACAGGGGACGAGAACCTGGCTACGAGCAGTACTTC. Full variable domain (rest looked up from reference TRBV19 and TRBJ2-7): DGGITQSPKYLFRKEGQNVTLSCEQNLNHDAMYWYRQDPGQGLRLIYYSQIVNDFQKGDIAEGYSVSREKKESFPLTVTSAQKNPTAFYLCASSVNRGREPGYEQYFGPGTRLTVT.

This clonotype has ten or more counts. The chain couples TRBV11-2 to TRBJ2-1, with 9 bases matching TRBD2. In germline, CDR1 is SGHAT, CDR2 FQNNGV. The CDR3 extends over 15 amino acids. J gave up 7 bases and V 1 base, and 5 bases lay outside the gene matches. The CDR3 here is CASSLAGSGRNEQFF. The CDR3 DNA is TGTGCCAGCAGCTTAGCCGGTAGCGGGAGAAATGAGCAGTTCTTC. The entire variable domain, with the rest obtained from reference TRBV11-2 and TRBJ2-1, is as follows: EAGVAQSPRYKIIEKRQSVAFWCNPISGHATLYWYQQILGQGPKLLIQFQNNGVVDDSQLPKDRFSAERLKGVDSTLKIQPAKLEDSAVYLCASSLAGSGRNEQFFGPGTRLTVL.

The rearrangement joins TRBV5-1 to TRBJ2-7; 10 nucleotides agree with TRBD2. Losses at the gene ends were 3 bases for V and 1 base for J; bases not matched to a gene: 4. Germline V gives CDR1 SGHRS, CDR2 YFSETQ. This CDR3 has 15 amino acids. This CDR3 is CASSSGTSVSYEQYF. The CDR3 DNA reads as TGCGCCAGCAGCTCGGGGACTAGCGTGTCCTACGAGCAGTACTTC.

This clonotype was picked up a small number of times. The chain recombines TRBV29-1 with TRBJ2-7, with TRBD1 identical over 7 bases. Per germline, CDR1 SQVTM and CDR2 ANQGSEA. This CDR3 comprises 13 residues. Unmatched junction bases numbered 5, after V lost 1 base and J lost 5 bases. The DNA of the CDR3 is TGCAGCGTTGAAGGGGACAGTTTTCACGAGCAGTACTTC. Its translation: CSVEGDSFHEQYF.

At least ten counts were recorded for this clonotype. This sequence joins TRBV27 and TRBJ2-7, with D perhaps matching TRBD2 (5 bases). Germline V gene lookup returns CDR1 MNHEY and CDR2 SMNVEV (reference sequence). The CDR3 runs to 15 residues. V was cut by 7 bases and J by 2 bases, with 18 bases left in between. Here the CDR3 reads CASTPAGGNPYEQYF. The CDR3 DNA sequence: TGTGCCAGCACCCCGGCGGGCGGTAACCCCTACGAGCAGTACTTC.

The chain carries TRBV25-1 and TRBJ2-3; 8 bases align to TRBD2. The V segment lost 8 bases and the J segment 4 bases; nucleotides outside the gene matches: 2. The CDR3 runs to 12 residues. Germline loops: CDR1 MGHDK, CDR2 SYGVNS. CDR3 DNA sequence: TGTGCCAGCTGGCGGGGGGCAGATACGCAGTATTTT. Translated, it gives CASWRGADTQYF.

This clonotype was observed at least ten times. The rearrangement uses TRBV12-3 or TRBV12-4 and TRBJ1-1; a weak D match, TRBD1 (6 bases). The CDR3 totals 11 residues. Between the trimmed V and J ends, which lost 5 bases and 8 bases, there was a span of 9 bases. In DNA, the CDR3 is TGTGCCAGCAGTAAGACAGGAGAAGCTTTCTTT. It encodes CASSKTGEAFF.

In its sample, this clonotype was seen a few times. Given a much more abundant clone one base away, this may be a read error. The J gene is TRBJ2-7, the V gene TRBV24-1; 8 bases are a match to TRBD1. The CDR3 extends over 16 amino acids. J was trimmed by 3 bases and V by 4 bases; bases with no gene match: 10. Looked up from germline, CDR1 is KGHDR and CDR2 is SFDVKD. DNA of the CDR3: TGTGCCACCAGTGACCCCGGGACAGGAAACATCTACGAGCAGTACTTC. Its protein is CATSDPGTGNIYEQYF.

This clonotype was recorded at least ten times. The chain is built from TRBV10-3 and TRBJ2-5; D is undetermined. The germline V and J ends were trimmed by 0 bases and 2 bases, with 7 bases remaining between them. Germline CDR1 reads ENHRY; CDR2 reads SYGVKD. There are 14 residues in the CDR3. The CDR3 sequence: CAISESLQQETQYF. CDR3 DNA sequence: TGTGCCATCAGTGAGTCGCTGCAGCAAGAGACCCAGTACTTC.

The rearrangement joins TRBV30 to TRBJ2-2; D not resolved. V lost 0 bases and J lost 2, with 7 bases in between. Per the germline V gene, CDR1 is GTSNPN and CDR2 is SVGIG (reference sequence). CDR3 length equals 14 residues. CDR3 bases: TGTGCCTGGAGTGTCACAATTAACACCGGGGAGCTGTTTTTT. As protein: CAWSVTINTGELFF.

Turning to this clonotype: A much larger clone lies a single base off, so this may be a read error. V usage is TRBV7-9 and J usage is TRBJ2-5; 7 bases are shared with TRBD1. Germline V lookup: CDR1 SEHNR, CDR2 FQNEAQ (reference sequence). This CDR3 comprises 15 residues. The CDR3 DNA follows: TGTGCCAGCAGCCCCAATCCCGGGACAGCGGAGACCCGGTACTTC. Amino acid sequence: CASSPNPGTAETRYF. Supplemented by reference TRBV7-9 and TRBJ2-5, the full variable domain reads DTGVSQNPRHKITKRGQNVTFRCDPISEHNRLYWYRQTLGQGPEFLTYFQNEAQLEKSRLLSDRFSAERPKGSFSTLEIQRTEQGDSAMYLCASSPNPGTAETRYFGPGTRLLVL.

This clonotype occurred a few times. The V and J genes are TRBV19 and TRBJ1-3, with TRBD1 as a possible D gene (5 bases). The CDR3 spans 16 residues. Germline CDR1 is LNHDA and CDR2 is SQIVND (reference sequence). Trimming stripped 6 bases from V and 0 bases from J, with 15 bases between. CDR3 region: CASRAGLLSSGNTIYF. The CDR3 nucleotides read TGTGCCAGTAGGGCGGGACTCCTGAGCTCTGGAAACACCATATATTTT. Together with reference TRBV19 and TRBJ1-3, the CDR3 gives the full variable domain: DGGITQSPKYLFRKEGQNVTLSCEQNLNHDAMYWYRQDPGQGLRLIYYSQIVNDFQKGDIAEGYSVSREKKESFPLTVTSAQKNPTAFYLCASRAGLLSSGNTIYFGEGSWLTVV.

This clonotype was counted at least ten times. Its ends do not fully match the called genes, so a read error is possible. The chain uses TRBV5-1 and TRBJ1-1, with no clear D. Germline values: CDR1 SGHRS, CDR2 YFSETQ. The CDR3 consists of 13 residues. The CDR3 loop is CASSQPSNTEAFF. For the CDR3, the DNA is TGCGCCAGCAGCCAGCCTTCGAACACTGAAGCCTTCTTT.

The genes are TRBV19 and TRBJ1-1; D unresolved. The CDR3 spans 11 residues. In germline, CDR1 is LNHDA, CDR2 SQIVND (reference sequence). The CDR3 DNA follows: TGTGCGAAACACCCGAGGACTGAAGCTTTCTTT. This translates into CAKHPRTEAFF.

Remarks on this clonotype: This may arise from a read error, as a much more abundant clone is one base away. The rearrangement uses TRBV29-1 and TRBJ1-1; D is undetermined. V lost 7 bases, J lost 4 bases, and 13 bases lay in between. Per germline, CDR1 SQVTM and CDR2 ANQGSEA. The CDR3 loop spans 12 amino acids. CDR3 region: CSARALATEAFF. As DNA, the CDR3 is TGCAGCGCCCGGGCGCTGGCCACTGAAGCTTTCTTT.

In this sample, this clonotype turned up many times. The chain is built from TRBV30 and TRBJ1-1; tentatively, D is TRBD1 (5 bases). CDR3 size: 10 residues. V was trimmed by 3 bases and J by 10 bases, leaving 9 bases between them. In germline, CDR1 is GTSNPN, CDR2 SVGIG (reference sequence). DNA for the CDR3: TGTGCCTGGAGCGGGGCCGGAGCTTTCTTT. This translates into CAWSGAGAFF.

This clonotype was detected many times. The chain has TRBV11-2 and TRBJ2-1; D ambiguous. This CDR3 contains 18 residues. V lost 5 bases, J lost 2 bases, and 22 bases lay in between. The germline gives CDR1 SGHAT, CDR2 FQNNGV. The DNA of the CDR3 is TGTGCCAGCAGCGGTGAAGGTGGGAACACTGTTACCTACAATGAGCAGTTCTTC. It yields the protein CASSGEGGNTVTYNEQFF.

Worth noting for this clonotype: The junction differs from germline at one of its ends, possibly a read error. The chain combines TRBV19 with TRBJ1-2; unclear D gene. The CDR3 sequence is 14 residues long. Germline lookup yields CDR1 LNHDA and CDR2 SQIVND (reference sequence). This CDR3 is CASSITRVNYGCTF. In nucleotides, the CDR3 is TGTGCCAGTAGTATAACAAGGGTGAACTATGGCTGCACCTTC.

In regard to this clonotype: An end of the junction differs from the germline gene, which may be a read error. V is TRBV7-2 and J is TRBJ1-1; D remains ambiguous. Germline loops: CDR1 SGHTA, CDR2 FQGNSA. The CDR3 is 13 amino acids. As DNA, the CDR3 is TGTGCCAGCAGCTACCGAGTGAACACTGGAGCTTTCTTT. This encodes CASSYRVNTGAFF.

This clonotype was seen at least ten times. This CDR3 reads CSARDPAGPNTIYF. DNA of the CDR3: TGCAGTGCTAGAGATCCTGCAGGGCCAAACACCATATATTTT. The chain has TRBV20-1 and TRBJ1-3, with a tentative D call TRBD1 (5 bases). Germline lookup yields CDR1 DFQATT and CDR2 SNEGSKA (reference sequence). The CDR3 extends over 14 amino acids. The ends were cut back, 0 bases at V and 6 bases at J, with 12 bases in the middle.

This clonotype occurred a few times. This chain joins TRBV10-3 and TRBJ2-5, with 7 bases lining up with TRBD2. The CDR3 extends over 14 amino acids. The ends lost 0 bases at V and 3 bases at J; junction bases unmatched: 1. In germline, CDR1 is ENHRY, CDR2 SYGVKD. CDR3 sequence: CAISESGGKETQYF. The CDR3 DNA is TGTGCCATCAGTGAGTCGGGGGGGAAAGAGACCCAGTACTTC.

This clonotype appeared many times. CDR3 residues: CASNPLLRTETQYF. The CDR3 bases are TGTGCCAGCAATCCCCTCCTAAGAACAGAGACCCAGTACTTC. The chain employs TRBV6-1 and TRBJ2-5; D is ambiguous. CDR1 MNHNS and CDR2 SASEGT come from the germline V gene. The CDR3 covers 14 residues. The V and J ends lost 7 bases and 4 bases respectively, with 16 bases between them.

The chain is built from TRBV4-1 and TRBJ2-5; perhaps TRBD1 as D (5 bases). Germline loops: CDR1 MGHRA, CDR2 YSYEKL. This CDR3 is 14 amino acids long. With 0 bases removed from V and 5 bases from J, the gap between germline ends came to 10 bases. This chain's CDR3 is CASSQDQGSETQYF. The CDR3 DNA is TGCGCCAGCAGCCAAGATCAGGGATCGGAGACCCAGTACTTC.

The CDR3 spells CASSSSGTGVFNTQYF. CDR3 nucleotide sequence: TGTGCCAGCAGCTCGAGCGGGACAGGGGTCTTCAATACGCAGTATTTT. The V gene is TRBV14, the J gene TRBJ2-3, with 10 bases fitting TRBD1. The germline V gene has CDR1 SGHDN and CDR2 FVKESK. V shed 5 bases and J 7 bases; nucleotides not matched to a gene: 12. The CDR3 is 16 amino acids.

This clonotype occurred many times. J is TRBJ1-1 and V is TRBV20-1; D not certain. V lost 0 bases and J 2 bases, leaving 13 bases between the germline ends. Germline lookup yields CDR1 DFQATT and CDR2 SNEGSKA (reference sequence). This CDR3 contains 15 residues. CDR3 nucleotide sequence: TGCAGTGCTAGAGACGCTATGACGGGCAACACTGAAGCTTTCTTT. This codes for CSARDAMTGNTEAFF.

This clonotype was counted ten times or more. The chain combines TRBV2 with TRBJ2-7; D not certain. The CDR3 spans 14 residues. Germline V CDR1 and CDR2: SNHLY, FYNNEI. Deletions cut 2 bases from V and 2 bases from J, with 10 bases between. The CDR3 region is CASSETVPPYEQYF. CDR3 bases: TGTGCCAGCAGTGAAACGGTCCCCCCCTACGAGCAGTACTTC.